These 17 T cell receptor beta chains were sequenced from one sample in a study of blood T cell repertoires in COVID-19. Produced via immunoSEQ multiplex PCR; TCRdb's table is partial and in-frame only. Altogether around 250,000 clones are present, 91% being singletons, with the ten largest covering 1.2%. Sequencing was carried out using PBMCs or T cells enriched from blood (not recorded which). The origin of the receptors is a human donor in a cohort exposed to, infected with or recovered from COVID-19 (not recorded which). The donor label of this sample is uncertain.

The CDR3 DNA reads as TGCGCCAGCAGCCAAGTCCTGGACAGCACCTACGAGCAGTACTTC. Translating gives CASSQVLDSTYEQYF. The chain uses TRBV4-1 and TRBJ2-7, with D perhaps TRBD1 (6 bases). The CDR3 contains 15 residues. V lost 1 base to trimming and J lost 2 bases, with 12 bases between them. Germline lookup yields CDR1 MGHRA and CDR2 YSYEKL.

The chain uses TRBV18 and TRBJ1-1, with 8 bases aligning to TRBD1. V lost 4 bases to trimming and J lost 2 bases; unmatched junction nucleotides: 3. CDR1 and CDR2 (germline): KGHSH, LQKENI. This CDR3 contains 14 residues. CDR3 sequence (DNA): TGTGCCAGCTCACTGACAGGGGAAAACACTGAAGCTTTCTTT. Translating gives CASSLTGENTEAFF.

This clone is a singleton in its sample. V is TRBV29-1 and J is TRBJ2-5, with D unresolved. The germline gives CDR1 SQVTM, CDR2 ANQGSEA. The CDR3 extends over 12 amino acids. V shed 4 bases and J shed 1 base, with 7 bases lying between them. Written as DNA, the CDR3 is TGCAGCGTTGTCGGTAGCCAAGAGACCCAGTACTTC. Its translation: CSVVGSQETQYF. Variable domain in full (rest from reference TRBV29-1 and TRBJ2-5): SAVISQKPSRDICQRGTSLTIQCQVDSQVTMMFWYRQQPGQSLTLIATANQGSEATYESGFVIDKFPISRPNLTFSTLTVSNMSPEDSSIYLCSVVGSQETQYFGPGTRLLVL.

This clone was found once. The chain joins TRBV5-1 to TRBJ2-1; maybe TRBD2 (6 bases). Germline-derived CDR1 and CDR2 are SGHRS and YFSETQ. CDR3 length: 13 residues. Trimming removed 8 bases from V and 5 bases from J, with 14 bases in between. In DNA form, the CDR3 reads TGCGCCAGTCGGGGGTTAACGGACAATGAGCAGTTCTTC. Residues: CASRGLTDNEQFF.

V usage is TRBV6-6 and J usage is TRBJ2-7; 8 nucleotides agree with TRBD1. Germline loops: CDR1 MNHNY, CDR2 SVGAGI (reference sequence). V lost 2 bases to trimming and J lost 2 bases; unmatched junction nucleotides: 5. CDR3 length equals 15 residues. This CDR3 reads CASSYPPTGAYEQYF. CDR3 DNA sequence: TGTGCCAGCAGTTACCCCCCGACAGGGGCCTACGAGCAGTACTTC.

The rearrangement links TRBV19 to TRBJ1-2; TRBD1 matches 7 bases. The length of the CDR3 is 17 residues. CDR1 is LNHDA and CDR2 is SQIVND in the germline V gene (reference sequence). J gave up 4 bases and V 4 bases, and 15 bases lay outside the gene matches. The CDR3 sequence: CASSNTGEALIAYGYTF. The CDR3 nucleotides read TGTGCCAGTAGTAATACAGGGGAGGCCCTCATAGCCTATGGCTACACCTTC.

J is TRBJ1-2 and V is TRBV5-8; no definite D call. Germline CDR1 SGHTS, CDR2 YDEGEE. Trimming pared 1 base from V and 2 bases from J, leaving 18 bases between. The CDR3 is 17 amino acids. CDR3 sequence reads: CASSLSFRGDPNYGYTF. The CDR3 bases are TGTGCCAGCAGCTTGAGTTTTCGGGGAGATCCGAACTATGGCTACACCTTC.

The chain recombines TRBV6-5 with TRBJ2-5; no clear D gene. V lost 6 bases and J lost 2, with 16 bases in between. Per germline, CDR1 MNHEY and CDR2 SVGAGI. The CDR3 loop spans 15 amino acids. The CDR3, as DNA: TGTGCCAGCAGCCCCGGCCTGGGCAGACAAGAGACCCAGTACTTC. Translation: CASSPGLGRQETQYF.

The CDR3 loop is CASSAIRGNYGYTF. The CDR3 nucleotides are TGTGCCAGCAGCGCGATCAGGGGAAACTATGGCTACACCTTC. This chain uses TRBV11-2 with TRBJ1-2; possible D gene TRBD1, 6 bases. CDR3 length: 14 amino acids. Trimming removed 5 bases from V and 2 bases from J, with 12 bases in between. Germline CDR1 and CDR2: SGHAT and FQNNGV. The full variable domain, completed using reference TRBV11-2 and TRBJ1-2, is EAGVAQSPRYKIIEKRQSVAFWCNPISGHATLYWYQQILGQGPKLLIQFQNNGVVDDSQLPKDRFSAERLKGVDSTLKIQPAKLEDSAVYLCASSAIRGNYGYTFGSGTRLTVV.

The chain joins TRBV15 to TRBJ2-1; D is possibly TRBD1 (6 bases). Germline V gene lookup returns CDR1 LNHNV and CDR2 YYDKDF (reference sequence). V dropped 5 bases and J dropped 8 bases, with 16 bases sitting between them. The CDR3 has 14 residues. The chain's CDR3 is CATSDRNGVDEQFF. CDR3 DNA sequence: TGTGCCACCAGCGACAGGAATGGAGTCGATGAGCAGTTCTTC.

This sequence joins TRBV7-2 and TRBJ1-1, with TRBD1 matching 10 bases. The length of the CDR3 is 15 residues. Germline V gene lookup returns CDR1 SGHTA and CDR2 FQGNSA. The trim removed 5 bases at V and 4 bases at J, leaving 7 bases unmatched. CDR3: CASSRKRTGGTEAFF. The CDR3, as DNA: TGTGCCAGCAGCCGTAAGAGGACAGGGGGCACTGAAGCTTTCTTT.

The V and J genes are TRBV25-1 and TRBJ1-3; no definite D call. Looked up from germline, CDR1 is MGHDK and CDR2 is SYGVNS. Trimming cost V 2 bases and J 3 bases, with 11 bases left between them. The CDR3 runs to 15 residues. CDR3 sequence reads: CASSEREFGGNTIYF. The CDR3 bases are TGTGCCAGCAGTGAACGGGAGTTCGGTGGAAACACCATATATTTT.

This chain connects TRBV6-6 to TRBJ1-6, with D perhaps matching TRBD1 (5 bases). The V end was cut by 3 bases, the J end by 12 bases, with 18 bases between. This CDR3 has 15 amino acids. CDR1 MNHNY and CDR2 SVGAGI come from the germline V gene (reference sequence). The CDR3 DNA reads as TGTGCCAGCAGTTATTATACCGATGGGGGGAGACCCCTCCACTTT. This translates into CASSYYTDGGRPLHF.

This clone was detected only once. This rearrangement joins TRBV6-2 or TRBV6-3 to TRBJ2-3, with TRBD2 identical over 9 bases. The CDR3 spans 17 residues. V lost 2 bases, J lost 4 bases, and 10 bases stayed unmatched. CDR1 is MNHEY and CDR2 is SVGEGT in the germline V gene. CDR3 in amino acids: CASSYSRRGGMPDTQYF. The CDR3, as DNA: TGTGCCAGCAGTTACAGTAGGCGGGGGGGCATGCCAGATACGCAGTATTTT.

The gene calls are TRBV18 and TRBJ2-7; no definite D call. This CDR3 is 12 amino acids long. From germline, CDR1 is KGHSH and CDR2 LQKENI. Trimming removed 6 bases from V and 6 bases from J, with 12 bases in between. CDR3 sequence (DNA): TGTGCCAGCTCTGCAGCTACGGGCGAGCAGTACTTC. Amino acids: CASSAATGEQYF.

DNA for the CDR3: TGTGCCAGCAGTTCCCCAGCCCACAGGGGAATTAGCTCTGGGGCCAACGTCCTGACTTTC. It yields the protein CASSSPAHRGISSGANVLTF. V is TRBV27 and J is TRBJ2-6, with 7 bases aligning to TRBD1. There are 20 residues in the CDR3. Per the germline V gene, CDR1 is MNHEY and CDR2 is SMNVEV (reference sequence). The V and J ends lost 4 bases and 0 bases, in that order; junction bases with no gene match: 15.

This clone was picked up many times. The sample has other DNA sequences that encode this CDR3 too. The gene calls are TRBV6-1 and TRBJ2-2; TRBD2 matches 13 bases. Trimming cost V 4 bases and J 5 bases; bases outside gene matches: 4. The CDR3 runs to 16 residues. In germline, CDR1 is MNHNS, CDR2 SASEGT. The CDR3 loop reads CASSGGLAGNTGELFF. DNA for the CDR3: TGTGCCAGCAGTGGGGGACTAGCGGGGAATACCGGGGAGCTGTTTTTT.